Sequencing of this TCR beta chain was carried out in a study of T cell clonotyping in hematopoietic cell transplantation. Study results and caveats: Pathologically expanded recipient clonotypes increased progressively from day 30 to day 180 as diversity fell. CD4 and CD8 repertoire contributions could not be separated without sorting. Graft donor and pretransplant recipient Inverse Simpson Index values predicted broader posttransplant TCR diversity.

As for this clone: Its antigen is still unknown.

CDR3 size: 15 residues. Germline V gene sequence: CDR1 SGHDT, CDR2 YYEEEE. Between the trimmed V and J ends, which lost 0 bases and 2 bases, there was a span of 11 bases. Clones were sequenced by immunoSEQ multiplex PCR, and TCRdb holds only the in-frame ones, with some missing. The sample lists 17,000 or so clones, less than 80% occurring once. The rearrangement joins TRBV5-6 to TRBJ1-1, with D unresolved. The sequence derives from a woman in her sixties or seventies in good health. Some clones in this sample may be carry-over from other donors' samples. Sample: peripheral blood mononuclear cells. The CDR3 sequence is CASSLVRELNTEAFF. The CDR3 DNA sequence: TGTGCCAGCAGCTTGGTTAGGGAATTAAACACTGAAGCTTTCTTT.